The clone carrying this T cell receptor beta chain was recorded many times. Its antigen is currently unknown. Through Arm-PCR of CDR3 regions and iRepertoire HTBI primers, TCR beta libraries were built. TCRdb passed the multiplex PCR reads through MiXCR, listing each CDR3 protein once. The repertoire consists of approximately 470,000 distinct CDR3 sequences, with around 16% occurring once and the leading ten covering less than 15%. Time point specified: newly diagnosed GD, antithyroid drugs for less than 3 months. Generation of the TCR library employed RNA extracted from PBMCs. The sample originates from a study of regulatory T cells in long-lasting Graves disease. The study, taken as a whole, reports: Shared public clonotypes totalled fewer than 3,000 in persistent patients, compared with approximately 970 in new patients.

This sample also appeared in a second study, on T cells in Graves' hyperthyroidism and ophthalmopathy. That work states: A set of HTBI primers served as the primers for a first-round RT-PCR of the TCR CDR3.

This specimen was peripheral blood mononuclear cells (PBMCs), taken at new diagnosis, from a patient treated with antithyroid drugs. The TCR sequence derives from a man aged 35 to 55 with Graves disease.

DNA for the CDR3: TGTGCCAGCAGCTTAGCTCTAGCGGGGTACGAGCAGTACTTC. Protein sequence: CASSLALAGYEQYF. This chain joins TRBV7-2 and TRBJ2-7; 9 bases fit TRBD2. Trimming removed 0 bases from V and 4 bases from J; junction bases left unmatched: 1. Germline V CDR1 and CDR2: SGHTA, FQGNSA. The CDR3 runs 14 residues.